Below are 32 T cell receptor beta chains sequenced from a single sample in a study of CD8+ T cells in alopecia areata. Specified treatment: oral pan-JAK inhibitor, 5-10 mg twice daily. TCR sequencing used cDNA made by reverse transcription of extracted RNA. The protocol was immunoSEQ multiplex PCR, while the TCRdb copy is restricted to in-frame clones and leaves out a portion. This table has about 190,000 clones, around 64% appearing once. Material: CD4+ T cells sorted from blood, obtained around week 50, from a patient treated with tofacitinib. These receptors were taken from a human donor with alopecia areata.

This clone was counted a few times. Other DNA sequences in this specimen translate into the identical CDR3. The V and J genes are TRBV29-1 and TRBJ1-2, with D tentatively TRBD1 (5 bases). V lost 3 bases to trimming and J lost 4 bases, with 12 bases between them. The CDR3 is 13 residues long. Germline CDR1 is SQVTM and CDR2 is ANQGSEA. The CDR3 bases are TGCAGCGTTGAGGAGGGGTTGAGCTATGGCTACACCTTC. This gives the protein CSVEEGLSYGYTF.

The count of this clone is one. V is TRBV6-1 and J is TRBJ1-5; the match to TRBD1 covers 7 bases. The CDR3 spans 15 residues. From germline, CDR1 is MNHNS and CDR2 SASEGT. With V trimmed by 6 bases and J by 0 bases, 5 bases remained unmatched. CDR3 bases: TGTGCCAGCAGGACGGGACAGAATAGCAATCAGCCCCAGCATTTT. Protein: CASRTGQNSNQPQHF.

This clone was recorded a few times. Possible read error: a much larger clone is one base away. The J gene is TRBJ2-3, the V gene TRBV7-2; the D is unclear. The CDR3 totals 13 residues. V was clipped by 1 base and J by 1 base, with 3 bases between them. Germline V gene data show CDR1 as SGHTA and CDR2 as FQGNSA. Written as DNA, the CDR3 is TGTGCCAGCAGCTTAGAGGGCACAGATACGCAGTATTTT. Its protein is CASSLEGTDTQYF.

The V gene is TRBV10-2, the J gene TRBJ2-5; D is unresolved. V was clipped by 0 bases and J by 12 bases, with 11 bases between them. Germline CDR1 reads WSHSY; CDR2 reads SAAADI. The CDR3 runs 12 residues. The CDR3 DNA follows: TGCGCCAGCAGTGAGTCTGCCACACTTAAGTACTTC. It specifies CASSESATLKYF.

The chain joins TRBV5-1 to TRBJ2-7; D may correspond to TRBD1 or TRBD2 (5 bases each). V gave up 6 bases and J gave up 4 bases, with 20 bases separating them. Germline CDR1 reads SGHRS; CDR2 reads YFSETQ. CDR3 length equals 15 residues. The CDR3 DNA reads TGCGCCAGCAACCCCGGGGACCCTAAAGGGTACGAGCAGTACTTC. Protein sequence: CASNPGDPKGYEQYF.

The chain joins TRBV7-9 to TRBJ1-5, with D hard to call. This CDR3 is 14 amino acids long. Germline CDR1 and CDR2: SEHNR and FQNEAQ (reference sequence). Trimming cost V 6 bases and J 3 bases, with 12 bases left between them. The CDR3 coding sequence is TGTGCCAGCAGTCCCTCAGGTTTCAATCAGCCCCAGCATTTT. As protein: CASSPSGFNQPQHF.

This sequence joins TRBV13 and TRBJ1-6, with 7 nucleotides matching TRBD1. Looked up from germline, CDR1 is PRHDT and CDR2 is FYEKMQ (reference sequence). This CDR3 contains 14 residues. V lost 5 bases to trimming and J lost 10 bases; unmatched junction nucleotides: 8. CDR3 residues: CASSQGTEVSPLHF. The CDR3 DNA reads as TGTGCCAGCAGCCAAGGGACAGAAGTCTCACCCCTCCACTTT.

V and J are TRBV7-2 and TRBJ1-5; the D gene is possibly TRBD1 (6 bases). Trimming left V 1 base short and J 1 base short, with 14 bases between. In germline, CDR1 is SGHTA, CDR2 FQGNSA. The CDR3 length is 17 residues. The CDR3 loop reads CASSLGVGARSNQPQHF. The CDR3 nucleotides read TGTGCCAGCAGCTTAGGGGTGGGGGCGCGGAGCAATCAGCCCCAGCATTTT.

This rearrangement joins TRBV13 to TRBJ2-1; D is ambiguous. From germline, CDR1 is PRHDT and CDR2 FYEKMQ (reference sequence). The V gene lost 1 base and the J gene lost 9 bases, with 13 bases spanning the gap. The CDR3 covers 14 residues. Here the CDR3 reads CASSLARSWGEQFF. CDR3 nucleotide sequence: TGTGCCAGCAGCTTAGCCCGGTCGTGGGGTGAGCAGTTCTTC.

The rearrangement uses TRBV29-1 and TRBJ1-1; D not resolved. V dropped 3 bases and J dropped 2 bases, with 13 bases sitting between them. The CDR3 spans 14 residues. CDR1 is SQVTM and CDR2 is ANQGSEA in the germline V gene. DNA of the CDR3: TGCAGCGTTGACACCTTTCGGGGAAACACTGAAGCTTTCTTT. Its translation is CSVDTFRGNTEAFF.

The chain employs TRBV2 and TRBJ1-4, with D possibly matching TRBD1 (5 bases). V was shortened by 8 bases and J by 5 bases, with 12 bases between the two germline ends. The CDR3 runs 13 residues. The germline gives CDR1 SNHLY, CDR2 FYNNEI. This chain's CDR3 is CASSRGGNEKLFF. The CDR3, as DNA: TGTGCCAGCTCCCGCGGGGGGAATGAAAAACTGTTTTTT.

This chain uses TRBV29-1 with TRBJ1-2; D is ambiguous. Germline loops: CDR1 SQVTM, CDR2 ANQGSEA. The length of the CDR3 is 11 residues. The ends were cut back, 5 bases at V and 8 bases at J, with 12 bases in the middle. CDR3 loop: CSVPKGWGYTF. CDR3 sequence (DNA): TGCAGCGTTCCTAAGGGCTGGGGCTACACCTTC.

This clone was found a few times. V is TRBV20-1 and J is TRBJ1-2, with D hard to call. Germline V gene lookup returns CDR1 DFQATT and CDR2 SNEGSKA (reference sequence). The CDR3 sequence is 11 residues long. V was cut by 6 bases and J by 8 bases, with 13 bases left in between. The CDR3 nucleotides are TGCAGTGCCACATCGGACTGGGGCTACACCTTC. This gives the protein CSATSDWGYTF.

The V gene is TRBV30, the J gene TRBJ1-1; unclear D gene. Per the germline V gene, CDR1 is GTSNPN and CDR2 is SVGIG (reference sequence). The CDR3 loop spans 12 amino acids. The germline V and J ends were trimmed by 8 bases and 3 bases, with 13 bases remaining between them. The CDR3 loop reads CAHRRRDTEAFF. The CDR3 nucleotides are TGTGCCCACCGGCGTCGGGACACTGAAGCTTTCTTT.

The chain has TRBV5-4 and TRBJ2-3; D remains unclear. V was pared by 1 base and J by 4 bases, with 10 bases between. The CDR3 totals 14 residues. The germline V gene has CDR1 SGHNT and CDR2 YYREEE (reference sequence). CDR3 in amino acids: CASSLLVRADTQYF. CDR3 DNA sequence: TGTGCCAGCAGCTTGCTCGTTCGGGCAGATACGCAGTATTTT. Full variable domain (remainder filled in from reference TRBV5-4 and TRBJ2-3): ETGVTQSPTHLIKTRGQQVTLRCSSQSGHNTVSWYQQALGQGPQFIFQYYREEENGRGNFPPRFSGLQFPNYSSELNVNALELDDSALYLCASSLLVRADTQYFGPGTRLTVL.

The rearrangement links TRBV29-1 to TRBJ2-1, with TRBD2 as a possible D gene (6 bases). The CDR3 has 11 residues. The germline V gene encodes CDR1 SQVTM and CDR2 ANQGSEA. Deletions cut 7 bases from V and 8 bases from J, with 12 bases between. DNA of the CDR3: TGCAGCGGTCGGAGGGGCGATGAGCAGTTCTTC. Protein: CSGRRGDEQFF.

This clone came up a few times. This chain connects TRBV7-2 to TRBJ1-5; no clear D gene. Trimming took off 4 bases at V and 7 bases at J, with 11 bases between the two ends. This CDR3 contains 13 residues. Germline assignment: CDR1 SGHTA and CDR2 FQGNSA. CDR3 sequence reads: CASSSQERQPQHF. CDR3 in DNA: TGTGCCAGCAGCTCCCAGGAGAGACAGCCCCAGCATTTT.

This rearrangement joins TRBV9 to TRBJ1-5; D is unresolved. This CDR3 comprises 13 residues. Germline-derived CDR1 and CDR2 are SGDLS and YYNGEE. Between the trimmed V and J ends, which lost 0 bases and 3 bases, there was a span of 4 bases. The CDR3 region is CASSVAPNQPQHF. CDR3 bases: TGTGCCAGCAGCGTAGCCCCCAATCAGCCCCAGCATTTT.

This clone occurred many times. This chain links TRBV9 with TRBJ2-3; 8 nucleotides agree with TRBD2. This CDR3 is 15 amino acids long. CDR1 SGDLS and CDR2 YYNGEE come from the germline V gene. Unmatched junction bases numbered 0, after V lost 0 bases and J lost 0 bases. The CDR3 nucleotides read TGTGCCAGCAGCGTAGCGGGGGGGAGCACAGATACGCAGTATTTT. Translating it yields CASSVAGGSTDTQYF.

The chain carries TRBV9 and TRBJ2-7; 7 nucleotides match TRBD1. This CDR3 region has 14 residues. Losses at the gene ends were 3 bases for V and 2 bases for J; bases not matched to a gene: 5. Germline assignment: CDR1 SGDLS and CDR2 YYNGEE. CDR3 residues: CASSADRAPYEQYF. Here the CDR3 DNA reads TGTGCCAGCAGCGCCGACAGGGCCCCCTACGAGCAGTACTTC.

V and J are TRBV29-1 and TRBJ2-4, with 12 positions matching TRBD1. CDR3 length: 17 amino acids. V trimming: 4 bases; J trimming: 0 bases; junction bases outside the gene matches: 7. Germline V lookup: CDR1 SQVTM, CDR2 ANQGSEA. In DNA form, the CDR3 reads TGCAGCGTTGTGGGACAGGGGGCGATTCTAGCCAAAAACATTCAGTACTTC. Translation: CSVVGQGAILAKNIQYF.

This clone was seen only once. This rearrangement joins TRBV19 to TRBJ2-7, with D uncertain. CDR1 and CDR2 (germline): LNHDA, SQIVND (reference sequence). The CDR3 contains 15 residues. Deletions cut 5 bases from V and 1 base from J, with 15 bases between. The CDR3 here is CASSLRYLLSYEQYF. CDR3 bases: TGTGCCAGTAGTCTACGGTACTTACTATCCTACGAGCAGTACTTC.

This chain links TRBV5-1 with TRBJ1-2; the D is unclear. V was trimmed by 1 base and J by 3 bases, leaving 10 bases between them. The CDR3 has 14 amino acids. The V gene's germline CDR1 is SGHRS and CDR2 YFSETQ. DNA for the CDR3: TGCGCCAGCAGCTTGTCCCCGGGAGACTATGGCTACACCTTC. Translation: CASSLSPGDYGYTF.

The chain uses TRBV13 and TRBJ2-5; possibly TRBD2 for D (5 bases). V was cut by 5 bases and J by 8 bases, with 12 bases left in between. The length of the CDR3 is 12 residues. The V gene's germline CDR1 is PRHDT and CDR2 FYEKMQ (reference sequence). CDR3 loop: CASSQARDTQYF. The CDR3 DNA reads TGTGCCAGCAGCCAGGCTCGGGATACCCAGTACTTC.

The chain combines TRBV6-5 with TRBJ1-2, with TRBD1 matching over 10 bases. With V trimmed by 6 bases and J by 6 bases, 7 bases remained unmatched. This CDR3 region has 14 residues. Germline loops: CDR1 MNHEY, CDR2 SVGAGI. DNA for the CDR3: TGTGCCAGCAGCCCCGACAGGGGGCCTGATGGCTACACCTTC. This sequence encodes CASSPDRGPDGYTF.

Concerning this clone itself: In the same sample, other DNA sequences code for this CDR3. The CDR3 sequence is CSVGHTDTQYF. The CDR3 region has the DNA TGCAGCGTTGGACACACAGATACGCAGTATTTT. The chain carries TRBV29-1 and TRBJ2-3; the D is unclear. The germline gives CDR1 SQVTM, CDR2 ANQGSEA. The CDR3 runs 11 residues. Trimming removed 4 bases at V and 2 bases at J, with 4 bases between.

This clone was found a few times. This chain links TRBV29-1 with TRBJ1-2; the match to TRBD1 covers 8 bases. Germline V CDR1 and CDR2: SQVTM, ANQGSEA. The CDR3 extends over 11 amino acids. V gave up 5 bases and J gave up 8 bases; unmatched junction bases: 4. The CDR3 DNA is TGCAGCGTTTGGACAGGGTCGGGCTACACCTTC. This sequence encodes CSVWTGSGYTF.

The CDR3 bases are TGTGCCAGCAGTTTATCTCCCCCAGGGGTAGGCTACGAGCAGTACTTC. Translating it yields CASSLSPPGVGYEQYF. The chain is built from TRBV27 and TRBJ2-7; D might be TRBD1 (6 bases). V was clipped by 0 bases and J by 3 bases, with 15 bases between them. The CDR3 totals 16 residues. Germline V CDR1 and CDR2: MNHEY, SMNVEV (reference sequence).

About this clone: The identical CDR3 is also encoded by other nucleotide sequences in the sample. This chain connects TRBV2 to TRBJ2-3; D is unresolved. CDR1 SNHLY and CDR2 FYNNEI come from the germline V gene. V lost 9 bases, J lost 4 bases, and 8 bases lay in between. CDR3 size: 11 residues. CDR3 protein: CASGRADTQYF. The CDR3 bases are TGTGCCAGTGGACGAGCAGATACGCAGTATTTT.

The genes are TRBV29-1 and TRBJ2-2; D is unresolved. This CDR3 is built from 11 residues. Germline loops: CDR1 SQVTM, CDR2 ANQGSEA. V was trimmed by 5 bases and J by 4 bases, leaving 5 bases between them. The CDR3 coding sequence is TGCAGCGTTTCCCGCACCGGGGAGCTGTTTTTT. This sequence encodes CSVSRTGELFF.

V gene TRBV4-3 combines with J gene TRBJ2-2; no reliable D call. Per the germline V gene, CDR1 is LGHNA and CDR2 is YSLEER. Trimming stripped 0 bases from V and 15 bases from J, with 17 bases between. The CDR3 extends over 14 amino acids. The CDR3 loop reads CASSQERATVGLFF. The CDR3 DNA reads TGCGCCAGCAGCCAAGAAAGAGCGACGGTGGGGTTGTTTTTT.

The chain combines TRBV11-2 with TRBJ2-3; TRBD2 matches 9 bases. V lost 3 bases to trimming and J lost 2 bases; unmatched junction nucleotides: 6. The length of the CDR3 is 16 residues. Germline V CDR1 and CDR2: SGHAT, FQNNGV. The CDR3: CASSFISGGYTDTQYF. In nucleotides, the CDR3 is TGTGCCAGCAGCTTTATCAGCGGGGGGTACACAGATACGCAGTATTTT.